This TCR beta chain emerged from a study of beta chain features in type 1 diabetes. Overall study results and limits: Resolution of whether HLA type affects TCRB rearrangement was not achieved here. Type 1 diabetes patients had fewer VDJ junction insertions and more deletions. Equally in patients and controls, PCR might preferentially amplify shorter templates.

This clone was seen more than once but under ten times. Its antigen is not known. Between the trimmed V and J ends, which lost 0 bases and 4 bases, there was a span of 6 bases. There are 13 residues in the CDR3. CDR1 is SGHDT and CDR2 is YYEEEE in the germline V gene. Reverse transcription of all isolated RNA meant that expressed TCRB transcripts were sequenced. Some clones are missing from TCRdb's copy, which holds only in-frame ones; the method was immunoSEQ multiplex PCR. The table has about 150,000 clones, roughly 8% seen once; the top ten hold 0.55% to 0.65%. Sorting based on CD45RO/CCR7/CD25/CD127/CD95/CD27 separated CD4+ naive, central memory, regulatory and stem cell-like memory cells.

The specimen was central memory CD4+ T cells from blood. The chain is built from TRBV5-6 and TRBJ2-3; D is uncertain. This TCR derives from a man between 18 and 29 years old in good health. The CDR3 loop reads CASSLAPSDTQYF. CDR3 in DNA: TGTGCCAGCAGCTTGGCCCCTTCAGATACGCAGTATTTT.